This T cell receptor (beta chain) stems from a study of T cell repertoires in cytomegalovirus infection. Each CDR3 protein is one row after TCRdb ran MiXCR on the reads. The table lists fewer than 300,000 distinct CDR3 sequences, roughly a quarter of them singletons, with over 11% in the top ten. The trim removed 1 base at V and 5 bases at J, leaving 4 bases unmatched. CDR1 is SQVTM, CDR2 ANQGSEA, per germline. This CDR3 region has 15 residues. The sequence was obtained from a human donor in good health (CMV status not recorded). Some clones in this sample may be carry-over from other donors' samples. V and J are TRBV29-1 and TRBJ2-5; TRBD2 matches at 13 bases. The sequenced material came from PBMCs. CDR3 sequence (DNA): TGCAGCGTTGAAGCGACTAGCGGGAGGAGTGAGACCCAGTACTTC. Translating gives CSVEATSGRSETQYF.